The 3 T cell receptor beta chains in this list originate from one sample, sequenced in a study of blood T cells in healthy people across ages (dated by TCRdb to between 2014 and 2016). The library relied on 5' RACE. Sequencing took place on an Illumina HiSeq 2500. The second PCR ran for about 6 to 11 cycles and used a J-beta primer mix along with a sample-barcoded 5' primer. TCRdb handled the public reads itself, with Q25 trimming in fastp and clone calling in MiXCR, and kept productive beta chains. Identical CDR3 protein sequences are pooled into one entry, listed with their most common genes and DNA. The sample table shows approximately 1,000,000 distinct CDR3 sequences, and less than 45% are seen once. The top ten hold approximately 14% of the sample. The sequencing input was blood. These receptors were collected from a man aged 18 to 29 in good health.

This clonotype was counted ten times or more. CDR3 loop: CASSVGSSGATDTQYF. The CDR3 nucleotides are TGTGCCAGCAGCGTAGGCAGTAGCGGGGCTACAGATACGCAGTATTTT. V and J are TRBV9 and TRBJ2-3; 8 nucleotides match TRBD2. This CDR3 is 16 amino acids long. Germline-derived CDR1 and CDR2 are SGDLS and YYNGEE. The trim removed 0 bases at V and 3 bases at J, leaving 6 bases unmatched.

The V and J genes are TRBV5-4 and TRBJ1-2; maybe TRBD1 (5 bases). The CDR3 has 16 residues. V was cut by 0 bases and J by 3 bases, with 15 bases left in between. Germline V lookup: CDR1 SGHNT, CDR2 YYREEE (reference sequence). CDR3 residues: CASSLATEVQHYGYTF. For the CDR3, the DNA is TGTGCCAGCAGCTTGGCGACAGAGGTGCAACACTATGGCTACACCTTC.

As concerns this clonotype: One junction end disagrees with the germline gene, perhaps due to a read error. This chain links TRBV18 with TRBJ2-7; TRBD1 aligns across 9 bases. There are 16 residues in the CDR3. Germline loops: CDR1 KGHSH, CDR2 LQKENI. The CDR3 sequence: CAGSLLSGTGIGEQYF. The CDR3 DNA is TGTGCCGGCTCACTACTCTCCGGGACAGGGATAGGTGAGCAGTACTTC. The full variable domain, its missing parts supplied by reference TRBV18 and TRBJ2-7, is NAGVMQNPRHLVRRRGQEARLRCSPMKGHSHVYWYRQLPEEGLKFMVYLQKENIIDESGMPKERFSAEFPKEGPSILRIQQVVRGDSAAYFCAGSLLSGTGIGEQYFGPGTRLTVT.